Listed here are 6 T cell receptor beta chains from one sample, sequenced in a study of early T cells in non-severe SARS-CoV-2 infection. Using its own MiXCR run on the 5' RACE reads, TCRdb lists one record per CDR3 protein. The top ten hold 6.5% to 8% of the sample, which has about 110,000 distinct CDR3 sequences, 11% seen once. The sample taken for sequencing was whole blood. The receptors here all came from an adult who was a healthcare worker with PCR-confirmed SARS-CoV-2 infection or an uninfected control (not recorded which).

This clonotype was counted only a few times. The V call is TRBV12-3 or TRBV12-4, the J call TRBJ1-2; possibly TRBD1 for D (5 bases). Between the trimmed V and J ends, which lost 0 bases and 2 bases, there was a span of 7 bases. The CDR3 sequence is 14 residues long. The CDR3 region has the DNA TGTGCCAGCAGTTTAGCAGGGGACAACTATGGCTACACCTTC. This sequence encodes CASSLAGDNYGYTF.

This clonotype showed up just a few times. This chain connects TRBV4-1 to TRBJ2-2; possibly TRBD2 for D (8 bases). This CDR3 spans 16 amino acids. V lost 5 bases to trimming and J lost 4 bases, with 17 bases between them. Germline V gene sequence: CDR1 MGHRA, CDR2 YSYEKL. In DNA, the CDR3 is TGCGCCAGCAGCATCGGGAGGGACAGACTCACCGGGGAGCTGTTTTTT. Encoded protein: CASSIGRDRLTGELFF.

The chain is built from TRBV28 and TRBJ1-2, with no clear D. The CDR3 is 14 amino acids. Germline CDR1 MDHEN, CDR2 SYDVKM. V gave up 6 bases and J gave up 8 bases, with 19 bases separating them. CDR3 protein: CASSLQAGLLGYTF. Written as DNA, the CDR3 is TGTGCCAGCAGCCTCCAGGCAGGTCTATTGGGCTACACCTTC.

The rearrangement uses TRBV6-5 and TRBJ2-3; the D is unclear. Germline assignment: CDR1 MNHEY and CDR2 SVGAGI. This CDR3 is 13 amino acids long. The germline V and J ends were trimmed by 7 bases and 1 base, with 9 bases remaining between them. CDR3 protein: CASKYSGTDTQYF. Here the CDR3 DNA reads TGTGCCAGCAAATACTCAGGCACAGATACGCAGTATTTT.

The gene calls are TRBV7-3 and TRBJ2-1; 8 nucleotides line up with TRBD2. V was clipped by 5 bases and J by 6 bases; unmatched bases: 6. Germline V gene lookup returns CDR1 SGHTA and CDR2 FQGTGA. This CDR3 spans 14 amino acids. The chain's CDR3 is CASSRGLEGNEQFF. The DNA for the CDR3 is TGTGCCAGCAGCAGGGGACTAGAAGGCAATGAGCAGTTCTTC. The full variable domain, its missing parts supplied by reference TRBV7-3 and TRBJ2-1, is GAGVSQTPSNKVTEKGKYVELRCDPISGHTALYWYRQSLGQGPEFLIYFQGTGAADDSGLPNDRFFAVRPEGSVSTLKIQRTERGDSAVYLCASSRGLEGNEQFFGPGTRLTVL.

The chain is built from TRBV3-1 and TRBJ2-3; perhaps TRBD2 as D (5 bases). Germline-derived CDR1 and CDR2 are LGHDT and YNNKEL (reference sequence). Between the trimmed V and J ends, which lost 2 bases and 0 bases, there was a span of 12 bases. This CDR3 has 16 amino acids. The CDR3 DNA sequence: TGTGCCAGCAGCCAATCCCTTGGCGGGAGCACAGATACGCAGTATTTT. This gives the protein CASSQSLGGSTDTQYF.